This entry features one TCR beta chain sequence. Its antigen is not known. This specimen belongs to a study of cytomegalovirus exposure and HLA in healthy donors. Regarding the study as a whole: Overall, approximately 180 TCR beta chains were annotated as cytomegalovirus-associated.

The CDR3 is 14 residues long. With 4 bases clipped from V and 16 bases from J, the junction kept 12 bases outside the gene matches. The germline V gene encodes CDR1 SGHAT and CDR2 FQNNGV. Use of 60 Vbeta and 13 Jbeta primers characterized the PCR. The data were produced by immunoSEQ multiplex PCR, yet TCRdb's version contains in-frame clones alone and is incomplete. Of around 200,000 clones listed, almost 80% are singletons. The source material was PBMCs. This chain links TRBV11-2 with TRBJ1-6; 8 bases are shared with TRBD1. The clonotype comes from a man younger than 35 in good health and CMV-seronegative. The CDR3: CASSSPGQARLLHF. The DNA of the CDR3 is TGTGCCAGCAGCTCGCCGGGACAGGCTCGACTACTCCACTTT.